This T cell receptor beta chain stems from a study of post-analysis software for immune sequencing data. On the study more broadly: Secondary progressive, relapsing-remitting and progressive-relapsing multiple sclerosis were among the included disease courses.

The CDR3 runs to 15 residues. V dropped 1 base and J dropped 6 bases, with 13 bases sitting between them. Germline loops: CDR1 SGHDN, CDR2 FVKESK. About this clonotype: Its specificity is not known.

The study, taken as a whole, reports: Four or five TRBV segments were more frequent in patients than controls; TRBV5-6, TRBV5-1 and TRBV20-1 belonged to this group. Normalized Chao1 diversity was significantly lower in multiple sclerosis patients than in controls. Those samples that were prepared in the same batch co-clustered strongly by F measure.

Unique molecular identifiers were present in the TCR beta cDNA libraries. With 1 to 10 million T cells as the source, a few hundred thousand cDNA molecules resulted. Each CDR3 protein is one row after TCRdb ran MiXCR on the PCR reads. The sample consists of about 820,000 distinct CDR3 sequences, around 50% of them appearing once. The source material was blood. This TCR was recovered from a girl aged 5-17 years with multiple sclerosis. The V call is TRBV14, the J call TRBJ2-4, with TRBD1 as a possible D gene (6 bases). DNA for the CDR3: TGTGCCAGCAGCCAAGTTGGGGGCGCGGGAAACATTCAGTACTTC. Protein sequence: CASSQVGGAGNIQYF.